This TCR beta chain was captured in a study of blood T cell repertoires in COVID-19 (dated by TCRdb to 2018 to 2020). About the investigation overall: The collaborator samples originated in the United States, Italy and Spain and spanned the acute and convalescent phases of COVID-19. The repertoires were made available in a free public database intended to serve as a resource for research on the immune response to SARS-CoV-2. Where available, HLA class I and class II types were taken from metadata supplied by the sample provider and were not determined by assay-based typing. Nearly every sample came with metadata listing a de-identified subject ID, COVID-19 status, age in years and sex. The prospective study material was composed of cDNA or gDNA derived from T cells, B-cell-depleted T cells, or PBMCs. Deeply sampled blood TCRbeta repertoires from subjects exposed to, actively infected with, or recovered from COVID-19 were included in the dataset. The samples were drawn from two sources: the first 160 participants of the ongoing ImmuneRACE study, and about 1,300 subjects contributed by 6 global collaborators.

TCRbeta CDR3 regions were amplified from genomic DNA by means of the immunoSEQ Assay, a bias-controlled multiplex PCR. The authors' pipeline ran thus. The number of nucleated cells in each sample was estimated by amplification of reference gene primers within the assay. To quantify the absolute abundance of each unique TCRbeta CDR3 rearrangement, sequence reads were collapsed and filtered. For each sample, productive Simpson clonality was calculated as the square root of Simpson's diversity index over productive rearrangements. As stored in TCRdb, this immuneACCESS dataset retains in-frame rearrangements with V and J assigned. A fraction of the clones does not appear; measured against another copy, unresolved V genes explain less than half of the discrepancy, and the remainder lacks a known reason. V, J and clone size reflect that table, while D and trimming were determined from the DNA. In this sample the table shows approximately 290,000 clones, around 81% of which occur a single time. The ten largest make up less than 20% of the sample.

One collaborating source in Seattle enrolled patients during active infection and followed them longitudinally through the course of disease. The collaborating institutions used their own protocols to collect whole blood in K2EDTA tubes. Collaborator samples were shipped for TCRbeta analysis as frozen whole blood, isolated PBMCs, or DNA extracted from either sample type. The paper's findings and limits, for the study overall: Clinical and demographic metadata were provided uncurated, with the amount varying by source and participant.

The germline V gene gives CDR1 as LGHNT and CDR2 as FRNRAP. Taken from cysteine to phenylalanine, the CDR3 has 14 residues. Only the CDR3 portion is preserved as DNA: 42 bases, with reading frame beginning at the first base. V sheds 2 bases and J sheds 7 bases, leaving 15 bases between their ends. Regarding this clone: What antigen it recognizes has not been identified. Per-base qualities were not stored, and no clone one base away is much larger.

This TCR was sampled from a person between 65 and 79 years old with COVID-19, enrolled during active disease. The sample comprised peripheral blood. The V and J segments used are TRBV12-5 and TRBJ2-7; TRBD1 might be the D gene, on 6 matching bases. The CDR3 region has the sequence CASGLTNRVREQYF. The DNA sequence is given as TGTGCTAGTGGTTTGACCAACAGGGTTAGAGAGCAGTACTTC.